Shown below are 4 T cell receptor beta chains from a single sample sequenced in a study of cytomegalovirus exposure and HLA in healthy donors. Vbeta (60) and Jbeta (13) primers were used in the PCR. Here immunoSEQ multiplex PCR was the method, and the copy in TCRdb shows in-frame clones only, minus some. The data hold approximately 160,000 clones, with around 77% observed a single time. The sample consisted of PBMCs. Receptors were obtained from a man in his forties in good health and CMV-seronegative.

This rearrangement joins TRBV6-1 to TRBJ1-1; a weak D match, TRBD1 (6 bases). V dropped 5 bases and J dropped 3 bases, with 13 bases sitting between them. The germline V gene has CDR1 MNHNS and CDR2 SASEGT. The CDR3 extends over 14 amino acids. This CDR3 is CASSPQDSYTEAFF. The CDR3 DNA reads TGTGCCAGCAGTCCCCAGGACAGTTACACTGAAGCTTTCTTT.

This sequence joins TRBV7-2 and TRBJ2-2; perhaps TRBD1 as D (5 bases). This CDR3 region has 14 residues. V was trimmed by 8 bases and J by 3 bases, leaving 13 bases between them. Looked up from germline, CDR1 is SGHTA and CDR2 is FQGNSA. CDR3 sequence reads: CASAPRADTGELFF. The CDR3 region has the DNA TGTGCCAGCGCACCCAGGGCGGACACCGGGGAGCTGTTTTTT.

V and J are TRBV10-3 and TRBJ2-5, with D possibly matching TRBD2 (6 bases). The DNA end favors TRBJ2-7, so the J call may be wrong. This CDR3 has 15 residues. Germline-derived CDR1 and CDR2 are ENHRY and SYGVKD. The CDR3 reads CAISESVAVSYEQYF. The CDR3 nucleotides read TGTGCCATCAGTGAGTCAGTAGCGGTCTCCTACGAGCAGTACTTC.

This clone was recorded only once. The chain links TRBV7-9 to TRBJ2-7, with D possibly matching TRBD2 (6 bases). CDR1 SEHNR and CDR2 FQNEAQ come from the germline V gene (reference sequence). The length of the CDR3 is 16 residues. Trimming took off 0 bases at V and 5 bases at J, with 17 bases between the two ends. CDR3 protein: CASSLAVRGRRNEQYF. In DNA form, the CDR3 reads TGTGCCAGCAGCTTAGCGGTTCGGGGGAGGCGGAACGAGCAGTACTTC.